Given below is one TCR beta chain in context. In the authors' workflow: Amplification from reference gene primers served as the basis for estimated nucleated cell counts. Here immunoSEQ multiplex PCR was the method, and the copy in TCRdb shows in-frame clones only, minus some. V and J calls and clone size follow that table, whereas D and trimming were derived from the DNA. The table shows approximately 120,000 clones, with around 76% occurring only once. Germline loops: CDR1 SGHNT, CDR2 YYREEE (reference sequence). J gave up 2 bases and V 0 bases, and 0 bases lay outside the gene matches. The CDR3 contains 15 residues. This entry belongs to a study of blood T cell repertoires in COVID-19. Turning to the study itself: The study drew acute and convalescent COVID-19 samples from the United States, Italy and Spain. T cells, B-cell-depleted T cells, or PBMCs provided the cDNA or gDNA that served as material.

The chain combines TRBV5-4 with TRBJ2-7; 12 positions match TRBD2. The receptor comes from a human donor in a cohort sampled during active COVID-19. The sample consisted of peripheral blood. This CDR3 reads CASSLGLAGAYEQYF. For the CDR3, the DNA is TGTGCCAGCAGCTTGGGACTAGCGGGGGCCTACGAGCAGTACTTC.